Presented here are 11 T cell receptor beta chains from one specimen sequenced in a study of T cell changes during pregnancy in multiple sclerosis. Assay: immunoSEQ multiplex PCR; the TCRdb copy retains only in-frame clones and omits some. The table includes over 60,000 clones, 80% to 95% detected once. This sample comprised peripheral blood, obtained in the first trimester of pregnancy. These receptors all come from a female donor with multiple sclerosis, enrolled in a pregnancy study.

The V call is TRBV7-3, the J call TRBJ2-2, with D possibly being TRBD1 (5 bases). The V end lost 2 bases, the J end lost 5 bases, and 9 bases lay between the germline ends. Germline CDR1 is SGHTA and CDR2 is FQGTGA. The CDR3 is 14 residues long. The CDR3 bases are TGTGCCAGCAGCTTACTCAAGGGGACCGGGGAGCTGTTTTTT. This encodes CASSLLKGTGELFF.

This chain joins TRBV18 and TRBJ2-5; TRBD1 agrees at 7 bases. CDR1 KGHSH and CDR2 LQKENI come from the germline V gene. The CDR3 has 14 amino acids. V lost 3 bases, J lost 2 bases, and 3 bases stayed unmatched. CDR3 protein: CASSPPGQQETQYF. CDR3 coding DNA: TGTGCCAGCTCACCCCCGGGACAGCAAGAGACCCAGTACTTC.

V usage is TRBV4-3 and J usage is TRBJ1-4, with 7 positions matching TRBD1. The CDR3 runs 16 residues. V gave up 4 bases and J gave up 3 bases; unmatched junction bases: 8. Germline loops: CDR1 LGHNA, CDR2 YSLEER. The CDR3 loop reads CASSRGEQGANEKLFF. In DNA form, the CDR3 reads TGCGCCAGCAGCCGGGGGGAGCAGGGGGCTAATGAAAAACTGTTTTTT.

This sequence joins TRBV6-1 and TRBJ2-7; D might be TRBD1 (6 bases). Germline CDR1 reads MNHNS; CDR2 reads SASEGT. V gave up 4 bases and J gave up 1 base, with 8 bases separating them. This CDR3 spans 13 amino acids. The DNA of the CDR3 is TGTGCCAGCAGTGGAACAGGGTCCTACGAGCAGTACTTC. As protein: CASSGTGSYEQYF.

The chain combines TRBV6-5 with TRBJ2-1, with TRBD1 matching 9 bases. Trimming cost V 8 bases and J 6 bases; bases outside gene matches: 5. Germline loops: CDR1 MNHEY, CDR2 SVGAGI. The CDR3 is made up of 13 amino acids. In DNA, the CDR3 is TGTGCCAGCGGGACAGGGCTTGGCAATGAGCAGTTCTTC. The encoded protein is CASGTGLGNEQFF.

J is TRBJ1-3 and V is TRBV15; D gene unclear. Trimming stripped 4 bases from V and 0 bases from J, with 7 bases between. Germline V gene sequence: CDR1 LNHNV, CDR2 YYDKDF (reference sequence). This CDR3 region has 14 residues. The CDR3 DNA reads TGTGCCACCAGCACTACAGACTCTGGAAACACCATATATTTT. Translating it yields CATSTTDSGNTIYF.

The chain employs TRBV18 and TRBJ2-1; 8 bases map to TRBD1. CDR1 and CDR2 (germline): KGHSH, LQKENI. CDR3 length: 15 amino acids. The junction had 5 bases not matched to a gene; V was cut back by 3 bases and J by 4 bases. The CDR3 coding sequence is TGTGCCAGCTCACCTGACAGGGGACTTTACAATGAGCAGTTCTTC. This codes for CASSPDRGLYNEQFF.

The chain has TRBV21-1 and TRBJ2-7; TRBD2 is the table's D call, not checked against the DNA. TRBV21-1 represents a pseudogene. The CDR3 runs to 15 residues. CDR3 sequence (DNA): TGTGCCAGCAGCCCGCCGGGAGGGCATGGTTACGAGCAGTACTTC. Residues: CASSPPGGHGYEQYF.

A few counts support this clone. The rearrangement links TRBV18 to TRBJ1-4; D ambiguous. V was pared by 6 bases and J by 5 bases, with 4 bases between. The CDR3 is 11 amino acids. Per the germline V gene, CDR1 is KGHSH and CDR2 is LQKENI. CDR3 in amino acids: CASSSNEKLFF. For the CDR3, the DNA is TGTGCCAGCTCGTCAAATGAAAAACTGTTTTTT.

V is TRBV18 and J is TRBJ2-7; 8 bases map to TRBD1. Germline V gene sequence: CDR1 KGHSH, CDR2 LQKENI. V dropped 3 bases and J dropped 3; count of bases not matched to a gene: 10. This CDR3 comprises 16 residues. CDR3 residues: CASSPEDRVVIYEQYF. DNA for the CDR3: TGTGCCAGCTCACCGGAGGACAGGGTTGTTATCTACGAGCAGTACTTC.

The J gene is TRBJ1-1, the V gene TRBV7-9, with D maybe TRBD1 (5 bases). The CDR3 covers 16 residues. The V gene lost 5 bases and the J gene lost 5 bases, with 21 bases spanning the gap. CDR1 SEHNR and CDR2 FQNEAQ come from the germline V gene (reference sequence). CDR3 sequence (DNA): TGTGCCAGCAGCCGTCATGGGACCGCGGGAAGGACTGAAGCTTTCTTT. Protein sequence: CASSRHGTAGRTEAFF.